The TCR beta chain described here comes from a study of cytomegalovirus exposure and HLA in healthy donors. Clones were sequenced by immunoSEQ multiplex PCR, and TCRdb holds only the in-frame ones, with some missing. The table includes under 75,000 clones, roughly 92% detected once. CDR1 is SGHTS, CDR2 YDEGEE, per germline. V dropped 0 bases and J dropped 0 bases, with 13 bases sitting between them. The CDR3 covers 17 residues. The sequencing input was PBMCs. The chain uses TRBV5-8 and TRBJ1-5; D may be TRBD1 (6 bases). This TCR was sampled from a young man in good health and CMV-seropositive. The CDR3 sequence is CASSLVIGGNSNQPQHF. The CDR3 nucleotides are TGTGCCAGCAGCTTGGTTATAGGGGGAAATAGCAATCAGCCCCAGCATTTT.